The entry below describes one T cell receptor (beta chain). Its specificity is unknown. This entry belongs to a study of OX40 agonist ivuxolimab in advanced cancers. Turning to the study itself: Intravenous ivuxolimab at 0.01 to 10 mg/kg was given to patients every 2 weeks. Notes on the study in general: Also present in some nonresponders was a low level of normalized T-cell clonal expansion.

Clones were sequenced by immunoSEQ multiplex PCR, and TCRdb holds only the in-frame ones, with some missing. The data show tens of thousands of clones, about nine tenths seen once. Drawing of blood for sampling happened at baseline, at cycle 4 day 1, and at cycle 7 day 1. The sample here was CD4+ or CD8+ T cells sorted from blood, taken in a trial of the OX40 agonist ivuxolimab. The sequence came from an adult with an advanced solid tumor such as melanoma, head and neck, liver or kidney cancer.

For the CDR3, the DNA is TGTGCCAGCAGCGTAGGGGACGACCTCCTCTACAATGAGCAGTTCTTC. Translated, it gives CASSVGDDLLYNEQFF. The J gene is TRBJ2-1, the V gene TRBV9; the D gene could be TRBD1 or TRBD2 (5 bases each). The CDR3 is made up of 16 amino acids. Between the trimmed V and J ends, which lost 0 bases and 3 bases, there was a span of 13 bases. Germline CDR1 and CDR2: SGDLS and YYNGEE.